Listed below are T cell receptor beta chains from one sample, sequenced in a study of T-cell memory formation after mild COVID-19. TCRdb re-called the 5' RACE reads with MiXCR, one entry per CDR3 protein. The sample has a few hundred thousand distinct CDR3 sequences; around 30% are singletons. Sequencing used PBMCs or a T cell subset sorted from them (not recorded which). The receptors derive from an adult woman who had mild COVID-19 (a few samples of this study predate the infection). Cell type and time point are not known. The CDR3 runs from the conserved cysteine through the conserved F or W. Fields, in order: D gene, J gene, V gene, clone size, CDR3 protein, CDR3 DNA. A D gene is named only where the DNA matches it firmly. Clone size is not always given. Where it is, it says once, few, many or a class for expanded clones.

D gene: TRBD1
J gene: TRBJ2-3
V gene: TRBV2
clone size: many
CDR3 protein: CASSEQGVADTQYF
CDR3 DNA: TGTGCCAGCAGTGAGCAGGGGGTGGCAGATACGCAGTATTTT

D gene: TRBD2
J gene: TRBJ2-7
V gene: TRBV19
clone size: few
CDR3 protein: CASRRGLLSEQYF
CDR3 DNA: TGTGCCAGTAGGAGGGGACTACTCAGCGAGCAGTACTTC

D gene: TRBD1
J gene: TRBJ1-1
V gene: TRBV5-1
clone size: few
CDR3 protein: CASSLSGRGQGVTEAFF
CDR3 DNA: TGCGCCAGCAGCTTGAGCGGTCGGGGACAGGGGGTCACTGAAGCTTTCTTT

D gene: -
J gene: TRBJ2-7
V gene: TRBV21-1
clone size: few
CDR3 protein: CASSKDGQGVHEQYF
CDR3 DNA: TGTGCCAGCAGCAAAGATGGACAGGGGGTCCACGAGCAGTACTTC

D gene: -
J gene: TRBJ2-7
V gene: TRBV6-5
clone size: -
CDR3 protein: CASRGRAVYEQYF
CDR3 DNA: TGTGCCAGCAGGGGACGAGCGGTCTACGAGCAGTACTTC

D gene: -
J gene: TRBJ2-5
V gene: TRBV27
clone size: -
CDR3 protein: CASSLQGKGETQYF
CDR3 DNA: TGTGCCAGCAGTTTACAGGGGAAGGGCGAGACCCAGTACTTC

D gene: TRBD2
J gene: TRBJ2-7
V gene: TRBV20-1
clone size: -
CDR3 protein: CSASAPSSGRGYEQYF
CDR3 DNA: TGCAGTGCTAGCGCCCCAAGTAGCGGGAGAGGCTACGAGCAGTACTTC

D gene: TRBD2
J gene: TRBJ2-1
V gene: TRBV6-2/TRBV6-3
clone size: few
CDR3 protein: CASSYSGTLAGPSSYNEQFF
CDR3 DNA: TGTGCCAGCAGTTACTCCGGGACACTAGCGGGACCTAGCTCCTACAATGAGCAGTTCTTC

D gene: TRBD1
J gene: TRBJ1-2
V gene: TRBV10-3
clone size: once
CDR3 protein: CATPNDRVDYGYTF
CDR3 DNA: TGTGCCACCCCGAACGACAGGGTTGACTATGGCTACACCTTC

D gene: TRBD1
J gene: TRBJ2-3
V gene: TRBV15
clone size: few
CDR3 protein: CATSRDGDRGLDTQYF
CDR3 DNA: TGTGCCACCAGCAGAGATGGAGACAGGGGGCTGGATACGCAGTATTTT

D gene: TRBD1
J gene: TRBJ2-3
V gene: TRBV24-1
clone size: -
CDR3 protein: CATSVPGGFSTDTQYF
CDR3 DNA: TGTGCCACCAGTGTCCCAGGGGGCTTTTCCACAGATACGCAGTATTTT

D gene: -
J gene: TRBJ1-2
V gene: TRBV20-1
clone size: -
CDR3 protein: CSAYEPGERGYGYTF
CDR3 DNA: TGCAGTGCCTACGAGCCAGGGGAGAGGGGCTATGGCTACACCTTC

D gene: TRBD2
J gene: TRBJ2-7
V gene: TRBV28
clone size: -
CDR3 protein: CATRGLADTDYEQYF
CDR3 DNA: TGTGCCACCCGGGGACTAGCGGATACCGACTACGAGCAGTACTTC

D gene: -
J gene: TRBJ2-1
V gene: TRBV5-6
clone size: -
CDR3 protein: CASSLAGQSSYNEQFF
CDR3 DNA: TGTGCCAGCAGCTTGGCCGGGCAGAGCTCCTACAATGAGCAGTTCTTC

D gene: -
J gene: TRBJ1-5
V gene: TRBV7-3
clone size: -
CDR3 protein: CASSLGPVWPQHF
CDR3 DNA: TGTGCCAGCAGCTTAGGACCAGTATGGCCCCAGCATTTT

D gene: TRBD1
J gene: TRBJ1-2
V gene: TRBV12-3/TRBV12-4
clone size: -
CDR3 protein: CASSGIGDREIYGYTF
CDR3 DNA: TGTGCCAGCAGTGGCATCGGCGACAGGGAAATCTATGGCTACACCTTC

D gene: -
J gene: TRBJ1-5
V gene: TRBV18
clone size: few
CDR3 protein: CASSPGPPRDQPQHF
CDR3 DNA: TGTGCCAGCTCACCGGGGCCTCCTAGGGATCAGCCCCAGCATTTT

D gene: -
J gene: TRBJ2-5
V gene: TRBV18
clone size: once
CDR3 protein: CASSPPSGQETQYF
CDR3 DNA: TGTGCCAGCTCACCACCAAGTGGCCAAGAGACCCAGTACTTC

D gene: TRBD1
J gene: TRBJ2-1
V gene: TRBV6-5
clone size: few
CDR3 protein: CASISTGGPNEQFF
CDR3 DNA: TGTGCCAGCATCTCGACAGGGGGACCTAATGAGCAGTTCTTC

D gene: TRBD2
J gene: TRBJ2-1
V gene: TRBV6-5
clone size: few
CDR3 protein: CASRGLNNEQFF
CDR3 DNA: TGTGCCAGCAGGGGACTAAACAATGAGCAGTTCTTC

D gene: -
J gene: TRBJ2-5
V gene: TRBV27
clone size: -
CDR3 protein: CASSFLPVQEETQYF
CDR3 DNA: TGTGCCAGCAGTTTCCTGCCCGTTCAGGAAGAGACCCAGTACTTC

D gene: TRBD1
J gene: TRBJ1-1
V gene: TRBV19
clone size: -
CDR3 protein: CASSITWRGQGTNTEAFF
CDR3 DNA: TGTGCCAGTAGTATAACGTGGCGGGGACAGGGAACTAACACTGAAGCTTTCTTT

D gene: TRBD2
J gene: TRBJ2-1
V gene: TRBV6-5
clone size: few
CDR3 protein: CATKYSGSSYNEQFF
CDR3 DNA: TGTGCCACCAAATATAGCGGGAGCTCCTACAATGAGCAGTTCTTC

D gene: TRBD1
J gene: TRBJ2-6
V gene: TRBV19
clone size: -
CDR3 protein: CASSMSRTGKLSGANVLTF
CDR3 DNA: TGTGCCAGTAGTATGTCCAGGACAGGAAAACTCTCTGGGGCCAACGTCCTGACTTTC

D gene: -
J gene: TRBJ2-1
V gene: TRBV29-1
clone size: few
CDR3 protein: CSVEGAGLNEQFF
CDR3 DNA: TGCAGCGTTGAGGGGGCCGGTTTAAATGAGCAGTTCTTC

D gene: TRBD2
J gene: TRBJ2-3
V gene: TRBV7-6
clone size: -
CDR3 protein: CASSPRQTSGVADTQYF
CDR3 DNA: TGTGCCAGCAGCCCGAGACAGACTAGCGGGGTTGCAGATACGCAGTATTTT

D gene: -
J gene: TRBJ2-1
V gene: TRBV7-9
clone size: few
CDR3 protein: CASSAMGGASHEQFF
CDR3 DNA: TGTGCCAGCAGCGCCATGGGGGGGGCCTCTCATGAGCAGTTCTTC

D gene: TRBD2
J gene: TRBJ2-3
V gene: TRBV15
clone size: few
CDR3 protein: CATSSRLAGSTDTQYF
CDR3 DNA: TGTGCCACCAGCAGCCGACTAGCGGGTAGCACAGATACGCAGTATTTT

D gene: TRBD1
J gene: TRBJ1-2
V gene: TRBV2
clone size: -
CDR3 protein: CASKADRVNGYTF
CDR3 DNA: TGTGCCAGCAAAGCGGACAGGGTAAATGGCTACACCTTC

D gene: TRBD1
J gene: TRBJ1-4
V gene: TRBV15
clone size: -
CDR3 protein: CATSRDRGPEKLFF
CDR3 DNA: TGTGCCACCAGCAGAGACAGGGGGCCTGAAAAACTGTTTTTT

D gene: -
J gene: TRBJ2-7
V gene: TRBV4-1
clone size: few
CDR3 protein: CASSQDRSGREQYF
CDR3 DNA: TGCGCCAGCAGCCAAGATAGGTCCGGGCGCGAGCAGTACTTC

D gene: -
J gene: TRBJ2-1
V gene: TRBV24-1
clone size: -
CDR3 protein: CATSDFPGQDEQFF
CDR3 DNA: TGTGCCACCAGTGATTTTCCAGGTCAGGATGAGCAGTTCTTC

D gene: -
J gene: TRBJ1-2
V gene: TRBV11-3
clone size: few
CDR3 protein: CASSSYLAGGDGYTF
CDR3 DNA: TGTGCCAGCAGCTCCTACCTAGCCGGCGGGGATGGCTACACCTTC

D gene: -
J gene: TRBJ2-3
V gene: TRBV20-1
clone size: few
CDR3 protein: CSATGWDTQYF
CDR3 DNA: TGCAGTGCTACAGGGTGGGATACGCAGTATTTT

D gene: -
J gene: TRBJ2-1
V gene: TRBV7-9
clone size: few
CDR3 protein: CASSPYWTNEQFF
CDR3 DNA: TGTGCCAGCAGCCCCTACTGGACTAATGAGCAGTTCTTC

D gene: -
J gene: TRBJ1-2
V gene: TRBV7-2
clone size: -
CDR3 protein: CASSPRMGGLSGYTF
CDR3 DNA: TGTGCCAGCAGCCCCCGCATGGGGGGGTTATCTGGCTACACCTTC

D gene: -
J gene: TRBJ2-6
V gene: TRBV20-1
clone size: few
CDR3 protein: CSARDIRSDSGANVLTF
CDR3 DNA: TGCAGTGCTAGAGATATCCGGAGTGACTCTGGGGCCAACGTCCTGACTTTC